Following are 2 T cell receptor beta chains from one sample sequenced in a study of cytomegalovirus exposure and HLA in healthy donors. Assay: immunoSEQ multiplex PCR; the TCRdb copy retains only in-frame clones and omits some. Of 200,000 to 300,000 clones listed, roughly nine tenths are singletons. The source material was PBMCs. The source of these receptors is a man in his late teens or twenties in good health and CMV-seropositive.

This clone has only one observation. J is TRBJ2-2 and V is TRBV10-3; no clear D. The CDR3 is 13 amino acids. Trimming removed 2 bases from V and 1 base from J, with 2 bases in between. Germline loops: CDR1 ENHRY, CDR2 SYGVKD. In DNA form, the CDR3 reads TGTGCCATCAGTGAGGAGAACACCGGGGAGCTGTTTTTT. This translates into CAISEENTGELFF.

The CDR3 protein is CASSQVAGLKTDTQYF. The CDR3 coding sequence is TGCGCCAGCAGCCAAGTAGCGGGATTAAAAACAGATACGCAGTATTTT. This chain joins TRBV4-1 and TRBJ2-3; 8 nucleotides agree with TRBD2. Trimming at V came to 1 base and at J to 3 bases, leaving 6 bases not matched to a gene. The CDR3 totals 16 residues. In germline, CDR1 is MGHRA, CDR2 YSYEKL.